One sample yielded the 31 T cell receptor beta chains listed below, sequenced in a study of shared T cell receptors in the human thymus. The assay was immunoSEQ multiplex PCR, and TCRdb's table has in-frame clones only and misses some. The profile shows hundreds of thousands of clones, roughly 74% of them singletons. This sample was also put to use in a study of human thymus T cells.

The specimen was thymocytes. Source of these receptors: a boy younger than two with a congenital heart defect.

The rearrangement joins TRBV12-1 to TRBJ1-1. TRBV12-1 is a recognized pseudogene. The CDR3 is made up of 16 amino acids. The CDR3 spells CASSLPGLDLNTEAFF. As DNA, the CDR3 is TGTGCCAGCAGCTTGCCGGGACTAGATTTGAACACTGAAGCTTTCTTT.

CDR3 DNA sequence: TGTGCCAGCAGCTTTGCCAAATCAGGCACTGAAGCTTTCTTT. Its translation: CASSFAKSGTEAFF. The rearrangement joins TRBV5-6 to TRBJ1-1, with D unclear. The V gene lost 2 bases and the J gene lost 4 bases, with 12 bases spanning the gap. CDR1 is SGHDT and CDR2 is YYEEEE in the germline V gene. The CDR3 sequence is 14 residues long.

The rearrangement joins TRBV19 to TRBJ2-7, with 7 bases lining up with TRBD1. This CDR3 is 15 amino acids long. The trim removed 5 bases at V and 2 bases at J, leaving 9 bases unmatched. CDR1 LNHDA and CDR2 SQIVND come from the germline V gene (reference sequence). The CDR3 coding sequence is TGTGCCAGTAGTCTCTCCGGGACAGAGGCCTACGAGCAGTACTTC. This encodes CASSLSGTEAYEQYF.

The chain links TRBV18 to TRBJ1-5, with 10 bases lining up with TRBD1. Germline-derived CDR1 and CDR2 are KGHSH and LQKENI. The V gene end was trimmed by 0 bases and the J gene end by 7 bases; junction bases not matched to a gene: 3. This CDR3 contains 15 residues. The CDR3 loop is CASSPPWDRGQPQHF. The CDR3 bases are TGTGCCAGCTCACCACCGTGGGACAGGGGACAGCCCCAGCATTTT.

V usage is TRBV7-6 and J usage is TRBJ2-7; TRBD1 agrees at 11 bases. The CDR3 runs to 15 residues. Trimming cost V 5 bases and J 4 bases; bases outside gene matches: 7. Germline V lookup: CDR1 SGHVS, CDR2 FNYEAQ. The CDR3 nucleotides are TGTGCCAGCAGCGAAGGGACAGGGGGAGAGTACGAGCAGTACTTC. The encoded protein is CASSEGTGGEYEQYF.

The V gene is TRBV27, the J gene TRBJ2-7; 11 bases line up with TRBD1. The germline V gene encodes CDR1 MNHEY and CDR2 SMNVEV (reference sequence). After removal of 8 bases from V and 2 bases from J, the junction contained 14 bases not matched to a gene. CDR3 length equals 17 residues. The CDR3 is CASGTSVKDRGPYEQYF. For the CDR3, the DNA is TGTGCCAGCGGTACCTCCGTTAAGGACAGGGGGCCCTACGAGCAGTACTTC.

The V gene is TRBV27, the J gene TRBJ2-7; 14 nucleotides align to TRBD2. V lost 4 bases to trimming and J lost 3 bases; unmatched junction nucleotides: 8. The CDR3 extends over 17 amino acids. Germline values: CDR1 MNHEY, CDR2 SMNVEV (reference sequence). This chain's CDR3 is CASSSGLAGVQLYEQYF. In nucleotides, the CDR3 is TGTGCCAGCAGTTCGGGACTAGCGGGAGTTCAACTCTACGAGCAGTACTTC.

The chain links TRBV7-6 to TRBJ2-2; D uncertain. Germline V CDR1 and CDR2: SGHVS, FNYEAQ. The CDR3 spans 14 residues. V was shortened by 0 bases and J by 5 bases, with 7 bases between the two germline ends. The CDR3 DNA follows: TGTGCCAGCAGCTTAGCACTCCAAACCGGGGAGCTGTTTTTT. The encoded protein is CASSLALQTGELFF.

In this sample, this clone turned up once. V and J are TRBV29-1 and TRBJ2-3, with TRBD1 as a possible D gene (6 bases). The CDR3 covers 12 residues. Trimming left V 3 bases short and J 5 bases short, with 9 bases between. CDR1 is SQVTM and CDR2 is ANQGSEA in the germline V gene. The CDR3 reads CSVDQGRDTQYF. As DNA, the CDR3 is TGCAGCGTTGACCAGGGGCGAGATACGCAGTATTTT.

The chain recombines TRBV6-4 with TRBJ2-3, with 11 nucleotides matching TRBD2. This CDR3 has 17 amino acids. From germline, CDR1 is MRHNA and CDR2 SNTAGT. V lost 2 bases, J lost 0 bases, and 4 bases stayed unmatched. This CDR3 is CASSDGLAGGSTDTQYF. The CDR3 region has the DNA TGTGCCAGCAGTGACGGTCTAGCGGGAGGCAGCACAGATACGCAGTATTTT.

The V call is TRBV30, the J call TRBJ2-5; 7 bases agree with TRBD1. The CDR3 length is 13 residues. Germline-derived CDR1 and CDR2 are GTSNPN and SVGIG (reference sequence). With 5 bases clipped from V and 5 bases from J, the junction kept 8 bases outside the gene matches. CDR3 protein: CAWLDRLEETQYF. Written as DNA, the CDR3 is TGTGCCTGGCTGGACAGGCTGGAGGAGACCCAGTACTTC.

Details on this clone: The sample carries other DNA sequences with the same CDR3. The CDR3 nucleotides are TGTGCCTGGGCCCCCTTAGCGGGAGAGATACCCAATGAGCAGTTCTTC. It specifies CAWAPLAGEIPNEQFF. The chain has TRBV30 and TRBJ2-1; 9 nucleotides line up with TRBD2. Trimming removed 5 bases from V and 6 bases from J; junction bases left unmatched: 14. There are 16 residues in the CDR3. Germline CDR1 is GTSNPN and CDR2 is SVGIG (reference sequence).

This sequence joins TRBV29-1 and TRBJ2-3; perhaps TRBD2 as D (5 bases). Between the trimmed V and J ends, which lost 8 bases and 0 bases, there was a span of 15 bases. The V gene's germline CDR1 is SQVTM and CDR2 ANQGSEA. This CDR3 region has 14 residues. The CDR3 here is CSIPRRPSTDTQYF. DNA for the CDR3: TGCAGCATCCCGAGGAGGCCCAGCACAGATACGCAGTATTTT.

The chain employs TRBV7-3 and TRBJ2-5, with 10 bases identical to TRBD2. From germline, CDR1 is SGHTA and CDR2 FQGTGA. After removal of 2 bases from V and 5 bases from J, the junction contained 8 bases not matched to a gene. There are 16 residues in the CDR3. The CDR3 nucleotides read TGTGCCAGCAGCTTAGACCGTGGACTAGCGGCGGAGACCCAGTACTTC. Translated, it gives CASSLDRGLAAETQYF.

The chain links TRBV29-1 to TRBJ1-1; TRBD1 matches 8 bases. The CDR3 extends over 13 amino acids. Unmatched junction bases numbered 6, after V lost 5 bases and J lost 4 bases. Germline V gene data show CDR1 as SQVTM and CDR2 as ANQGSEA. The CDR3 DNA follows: TGCAGCGTTCCCGGACAGGGACGCACTGAAGCTTTCTTT. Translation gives CSVPGQGRTEAFF.

The CDR3 loop is CASSVETTYSTDTQYF. The CDR3 bases are TGTGCCAGCAGCGTAGAAACCACTTATAGCACAGATACGCAGTATTTT. V usage is TRBV9 and J usage is TRBJ2-3; D gene uncertain. Trimming took 0 bases from V and 0 from J, leaving 11 bases between them. The CDR3 runs to 16 residues. Per germline, CDR1 SGDLS and CDR2 YYNGEE.

The CDR3 loop reads CASSQSRGASGCEQYF. DNA for the CDR3: TGCGCCAGCAGCCAATCCCGAGGAGCTAGCGGGTGCGAGCAGTACTTC. This chain links TRBV4-1 with TRBJ2-7; the match to TRBD2 covers 8 bases. J lost 6 bases, V lost 2 bases, and 12 bases had no gene match. CDR1 and CDR2 from the germline V gene are MGHRA and YSYEKL. The CDR3 totals 16 residues.

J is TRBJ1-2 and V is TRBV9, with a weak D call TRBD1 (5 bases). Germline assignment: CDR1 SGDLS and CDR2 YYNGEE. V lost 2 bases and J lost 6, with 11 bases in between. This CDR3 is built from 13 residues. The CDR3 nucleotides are TGTGCCAGCAGCGTCGCAGGGAAGCATGGCTACACCTTC. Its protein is CASSVAGKHGYTF.

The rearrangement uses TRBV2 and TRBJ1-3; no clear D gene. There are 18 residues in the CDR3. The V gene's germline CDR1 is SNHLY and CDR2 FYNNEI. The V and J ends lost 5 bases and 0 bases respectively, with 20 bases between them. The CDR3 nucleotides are TGTGCCAGCAGTCCCCCCGGAGGAGGGTCCATCTCTGGAAACACCATATATTTT. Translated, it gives CASSPPGGGSISGNTIYF.

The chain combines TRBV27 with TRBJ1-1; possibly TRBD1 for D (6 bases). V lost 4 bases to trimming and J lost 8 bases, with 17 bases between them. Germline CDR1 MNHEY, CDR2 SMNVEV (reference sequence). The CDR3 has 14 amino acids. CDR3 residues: CASSSEQGGPEAFF. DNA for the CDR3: TGTGCCAGCAGTTCCGAACAGGGTGGCCCCGAAGCTTTCTTT.

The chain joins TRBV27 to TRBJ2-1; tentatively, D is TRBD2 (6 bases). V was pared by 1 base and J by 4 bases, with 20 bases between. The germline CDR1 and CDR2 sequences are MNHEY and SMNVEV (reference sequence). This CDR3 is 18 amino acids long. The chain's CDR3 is CASSLLAGGLMMYNEQFF. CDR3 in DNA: TGTGCCAGCAGTTTATTAGCTGGGGGGTTAATGATGTACAATGAGCAGTTCTTC.

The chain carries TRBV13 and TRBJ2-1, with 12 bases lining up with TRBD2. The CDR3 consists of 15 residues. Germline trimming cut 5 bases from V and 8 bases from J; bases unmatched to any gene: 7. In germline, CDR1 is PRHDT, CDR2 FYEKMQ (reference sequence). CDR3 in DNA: TGTGCCAGCAGCCCCTGGACTAGCGGGAAGCATGAGCAGTTCTTC. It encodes CASSPWTSGKHEQFF.

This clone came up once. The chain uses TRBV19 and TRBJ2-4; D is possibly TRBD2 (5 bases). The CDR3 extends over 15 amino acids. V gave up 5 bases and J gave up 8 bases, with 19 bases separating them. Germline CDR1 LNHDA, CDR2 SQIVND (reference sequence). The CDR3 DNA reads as TGTGCCAGTAGTGCCCGAGGGCAGGCGGATCACATTCAGTACTTC. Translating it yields CASSARGQADHIQYF.

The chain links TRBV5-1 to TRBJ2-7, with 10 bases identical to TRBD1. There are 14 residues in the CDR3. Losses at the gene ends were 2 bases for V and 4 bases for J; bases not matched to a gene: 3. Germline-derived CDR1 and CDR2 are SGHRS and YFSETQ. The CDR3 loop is CASSLPGQGYEQYF. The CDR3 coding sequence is TGCGCCAGCAGCTTACCGGGACAGGGGTACGAGCAGTACTTC.

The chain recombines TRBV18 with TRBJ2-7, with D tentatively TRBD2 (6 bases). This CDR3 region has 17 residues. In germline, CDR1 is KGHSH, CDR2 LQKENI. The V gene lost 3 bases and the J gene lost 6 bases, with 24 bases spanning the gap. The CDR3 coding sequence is TGTGCCAGCTCACCCCAGGCGGGACCCCCCCCTTTACCCGAGCAGTACTTC. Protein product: CASSPQAGPPPLPEQYF.

CDR3 nucleotide sequence: TGTGCCAGCAGCTTAGTGTCGCAAGACAGGCAAGAGACCCAGTACTTC. Protein sequence: CASSLVSQDRQETQYF. V and J are TRBV7-8 and TRBJ2-5, with a weak D call TRBD1 (6 bases). The CDR3 sequence is 16 residues long. Germline V CDR1 and CDR2: SGHVS, FQNEAQ. Trimming pared 1 base from V and 2 bases from J, leaving 14 bases between.

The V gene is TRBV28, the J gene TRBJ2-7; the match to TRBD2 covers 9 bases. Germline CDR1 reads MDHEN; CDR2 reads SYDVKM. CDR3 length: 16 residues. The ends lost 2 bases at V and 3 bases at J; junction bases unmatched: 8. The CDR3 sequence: CASSLTRTSDRYEQYF. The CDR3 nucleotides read TGTGCCAGCAGTTTAACCCGGACTAGCGACCGCTACGAGCAGTACTTC.

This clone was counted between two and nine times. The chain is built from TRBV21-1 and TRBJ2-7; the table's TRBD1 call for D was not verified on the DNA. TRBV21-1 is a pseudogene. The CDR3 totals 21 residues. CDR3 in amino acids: CASSKRSRVRGTGISSYEQYF. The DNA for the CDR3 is TGTGCCAGCAGCAAAAGGTCAAGGGTACGGGGGACAGGGATCTCATCCTACGAGCAGTACTTC.

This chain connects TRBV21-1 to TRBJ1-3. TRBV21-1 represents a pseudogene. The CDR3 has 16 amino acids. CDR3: CASSKPAGATGNTIYF. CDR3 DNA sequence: TGTGCCAGCAGCAAGCCGGCGGGAGCGACTGGAAACACCATATATTTT.

CDR3 in amino acids: CASSPRWGEDGYTF. The CDR3 nucleotides read TGTGCCAGCAGTCCCAGGTGGGGGGAGGATGGCTACACCTTC. The V and J genes are TRBV27 and TRBJ1-2; maybe TRBD1 (5 bases). Looked up from germline, CDR1 is MNHEY and CDR2 is SMNVEV (reference sequence). The CDR3 is made up of 14 amino acids. Trimming cost V 5 bases and J 6 bases, with 16 bases left between them.

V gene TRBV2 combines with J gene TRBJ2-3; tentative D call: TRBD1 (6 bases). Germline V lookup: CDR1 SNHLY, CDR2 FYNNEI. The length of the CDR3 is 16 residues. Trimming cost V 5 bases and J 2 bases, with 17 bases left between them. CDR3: CASSHKNQGLTDTQYF. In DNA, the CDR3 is TGTGCCAGCAGTCACAAAAACCAGGGGCTCACAGATACGCAGTATTTT.